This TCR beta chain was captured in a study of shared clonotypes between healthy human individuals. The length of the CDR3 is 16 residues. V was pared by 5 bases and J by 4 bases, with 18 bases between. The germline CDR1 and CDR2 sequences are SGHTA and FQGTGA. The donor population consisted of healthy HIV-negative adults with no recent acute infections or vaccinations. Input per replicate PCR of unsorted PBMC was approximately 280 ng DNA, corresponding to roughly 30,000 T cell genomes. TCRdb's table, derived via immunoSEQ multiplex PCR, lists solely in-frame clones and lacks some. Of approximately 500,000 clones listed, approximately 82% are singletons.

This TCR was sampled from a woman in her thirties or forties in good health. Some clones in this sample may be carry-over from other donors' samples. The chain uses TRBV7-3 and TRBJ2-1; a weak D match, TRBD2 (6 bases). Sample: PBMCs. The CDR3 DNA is TGTGCCAGCAGCCAAAGGGGCAGCGGGTTGTACAATGAGCAGTTCTTC. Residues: CASSQRGSGLYNEQFF.